The 19 T cell receptor beta chains presented below share a single source sample, sequenced in a study of T-cell memory formation after mild COVID-19. A single record per CDR3 protein comes from TCRdb applying MiXCR to the 5' RACE reads. This table holds 400,000 to 500,000 distinct CDR3 sequences, about 19% found once. Sequences were obtained from PBMCs or a T cell subset sorted from them (not recorded which). The receptors come from an adult woman who had mild COVID-19 (a few samples of this study predate the infection). Cell type and time point are not known.

The chain joins TRBV7-9 to TRBJ2-7, with a tentative D call TRBD2 (6 bases). The CDR3 extends over 14 amino acids. Germline lookup yields CDR1 SEHNR and CDR2 FQNEAQ (reference sequence). V dropped 5 bases and J dropped 2 bases, with 13 bases sitting between them. CDR3 nucleotide sequence: TGTGCCAGCAGCCTCGAGGAGGGACCCTACGAGCAGTACTTC. Translating it yields CASSLEEGPYEQYF.

This clonotype was counted a few times. The chain carries TRBV5-1 and TRBJ2-3, with D maybe TRBD1 (5 bases). The V gene lost 7 bases and the J gene lost 2 bases, with 11 bases spanning the gap. The V gene's germline CDR1 is SGHRS and CDR2 YFSETQ. CDR3 length: 13 residues. CDR3 residues: CASAGSFTDTQYF. In nucleotides, the CDR3 is TGCGCCAGCGCAGGGTCTTTCACAGATACGCAGTATTTT.

A few counts support this clonotype. This CDR3 is CASDRAGNTEAFF. The CDR3 DNA is TGTGCCAGTGACAGGGCGGGGAACACTGAAGCTTTCTTT. The genes are TRBV19 and TRBJ1-1; 7 bases map to TRBD1. The CDR3 loop spans 13 amino acids. Trimming took 8 bases from V and 1 from J; bases not matched to a gene: 4. CDR1 is LNHDA and CDR2 is SQIVND in the germline V gene (reference sequence).

This clonotype turned up a few times. The chain uses TRBV12-3 or TRBV12-4 and TRBJ2-3, with 10 bases fitting TRBD2. CDR3 length: 20 amino acids. V gave up 3 bases and J gave up 1 base; unmatched junction bases: 16. CDR3 in DNA: TGTGCCAGCAGTTTCCTTGGCCTGTCTACGCTAGCGGGAGGCACAGATACGCAGTATTTT. Translation gives CASSFLGLSTLAGGTDTQYF.

This clonotype has a handful of counts. CDR3 DNA sequence: TGTGCCAGCAGTTACTCGTCAGGATCACGGGGGACCCAGTACTTC. Its protein product is CASSYSSGSRGTQYF. The rearrangement links TRBV6-5 to TRBJ2-5; maybe TRBD2 (5 bases). The V end was cut by 0 bases, the J end by 7 bases, with 15 bases between. This CDR3 has 15 residues. Germline loops: CDR1 MNHEY, CDR2 SVGAGI.

This clonotype was found a few times. The chain uses TRBV5-5 and TRBJ2-5, with D uncertain. The CDR3 extends over 12 amino acids. V was cut by 7 bases and J by 5 bases, with 12 bases left in between. Germline V gene sequence: CDR1 SGHKS, CDR2 YYEKEE (reference sequence). The CDR3 region is CASSRDQETQYF. In nucleotides, the CDR3 is TGTGCCAGCTCAAGGGATCAGGAGACCCAGTACTTC.

This clonotype was seen a handful of times. The chain uses TRBV19 and TRBJ2-4; the D gene is possibly TRBD1 (6 bases). The CDR3 is 13 amino acids. V lost 5 bases and J 5 bases, leaving 10 bases between the germline ends. Germline CDR1 is LNHDA and CDR2 is SQIVND (reference sequence). The CDR3 is CASSDRIENIQYF. The CDR3 bases are TGTGCCAGTAGTGACAGGATCGAAAACATTCAGTACTTC.

The chain recombines TRBV5-1 with TRBJ2-2; 11 nucleotides align to TRBD1. This CDR3 region has 17 residues. Germline V gene lookup returns CDR1 SGHRS and CDR2 YFSETQ. After removal of 4 bases from V and 1 base from J, the junction contained 6 bases not matched to a gene. As DNA, the CDR3 is TGCGCCAGCAGCCCCTCCGGGACAGGGGGGAACACCGGGGAGCTGTTTTTT. Its protein product is CASSPSGTGGNTGELFF.

The rearrangement uses TRBV29-1 and TRBJ2-1; possibly TRBD2 for D (8 bases). The CDR3 has 16 residues. With 4 bases removed from V and 5 bases from J, the gap between germline ends came to 21 bases. Germline CDR1 SQVTM, CDR2 ANQGSEA. The CDR3 spells CSVAGGDRPGHNEQFF. The CDR3 bases are TGCAGCGTTGCGGGAGGGGACAGACCGGGCCACAATGAGCAGTTCTTC.

This clonotype came up once. The chain carries TRBV14 and TRBJ1-4, with TRBD1 matching 8 bases. The junction had 1 base not matched to a gene; V was cut back by 2 bases and J by 5 bases. The CDR3 is 14 residues long. Looked up from germline, CDR1 is SGHDN and CDR2 is FVKESK. The DNA of the CDR3 is TGTGCCAGCAGCCAAAGGACAGGGAATGAAAAACTGTTTTTT. It yields the protein CASSQRTGNEKLFF.

V and J are TRBV28 and TRBJ2-1; 8 nucleotides match TRBD2. Germline trimming cut 5 bases from V and 3 bases from J; bases unmatched to any gene: 6. Looked up from germline, CDR1 is MDHEN and CDR2 is SYDVKM. The CDR3 covers 15 residues. CDR3 in amino acids: CASSAREEIYNEQFF. For the CDR3, the DNA is TGTGCCAGCAGTGCGCGGGAGGAAATCTACAATGAGCAGTTCTTC.

This clonotype has a count of ten or more. The chain couples TRBV4-2 to TRBJ2-1; no reliable D call. The CDR3 consists of 12 residues. Germline CDR1 reads LGHNA; CDR2 reads YNFKEQ. Trimming cost V 1 base and J 5 bases, with 3 bases left between them. This chain's CDR3 is CASSQGNNEQFF. The DNA of the CDR3 is TGTGCCAGCAGCCAAGGGAACAATGAGCAGTTCTTC.

The chain carries TRBV12-3 or TRBV12-4 and TRBJ2-5; 10 bases agree with TRBD1. The CDR3 contains 15 residues. V shed 5 bases, J shed 5 bases, and the junction held 8 bases outside the gene matches. CDR3 sequence: CASSRQGAVRETQYF. The DNA of the CDR3 is TGTGCCAGCAGTCGACAGGGGGCGGTACGGGAGACCCAGTACTTC.

V is TRBV7-2 and J is TRBJ2-2; no definite D call. From germline, CDR1 is SGHTA and CDR2 FQGNSA. The germline V and J ends were trimmed by 1 base and 1 base, with 7 bases remaining between them. This CDR3 comprises 15 residues. The CDR3 nucleotides read TGTGCCAGCAGCTTAGATCTGTTGAACACCGGGGAGCTGTTTTTT. Its protein product is CASSLDLLNTGELFF.

The chain carries TRBV27 and TRBJ2-7; 8 nucleotides match TRBD1. J gave up 0 bases and V 6 bases, and 4 bases lay outside the gene matches. Germline V gene lookup returns CDR1 MNHEY and CDR2 SMNVEV (reference sequence). The CDR3 extends over 14 amino acids. The CDR3 DNA is TGTGCCAGCAGGCGGGACAGGCACTCCTACGAGCAGTACTTC. This encodes CASRRDRHSYEQYF.

This clonotype was seen only a few times. The rearrangement uses TRBV5-1 and TRBJ1-6; 8 bases are a match to TRBD1. The V segment lost 2 bases and the J segment 9 bases; nucleotides outside the gene matches: 10. CDR1 and CDR2 from the germline V gene are SGHRS and YFSETQ. The CDR3 is made up of 16 amino acids. The CDR3 bases are TGCGCCAGCAGCTTACCCCAGCAGGGGGCTGGTTCACCCCTCCACTTT. Translated: CASSLPQQGAGSPLHF. Variable domain in full (rest from reference TRBV5-1 and TRBJ1-6): KAGVTQTPRYLIKTRGQQVTLSCSPISGHRSVSWYQQTPGQGLQFLFEYFSETQRNKGNFPGRFSGRQFSNSRSEMNVSTLELGDSALYLCASSLPQQGAGSPLHFGNGTRLTVT.

This chain connects TRBV3-1 to TRBJ2-7; D perhaps matches TRBD2 (7 bases). Between the trimmed V and J ends, which lost 4 bases and 0 bases, there was a span of 13 bases. The V gene's germline CDR1 is LGHDT and CDR2 YNNKEL (reference sequence). The CDR3 totals 15 residues. CDR3: CASSPEGGNSYEQYF. The CDR3 nucleotides read TGTGCCAGCAGCCCGGAGGGGGGGAACTCCTACGAGCAGTACTTC.

J is TRBJ2-5 and V is TRBV4-1; D call uncertain. CDR1 MGHRA and CDR2 YSYEKL come from the germline V gene. CDR3 length equals 13 residues. Trimming took off 3 bases at V and 4 bases at J, with 9 bases between the two ends. The CDR3 spells CASSQALAETQYF. The CDR3 region has the DNA TGCGCCAGCAGCCAGGCACTCGCAGAGACCCAGTACTTC.

This chain uses TRBV6-5 with TRBJ1-3, with D possibly matching TRBD1 (6 bases). The CDR3 extends over 15 amino acids. Between the trimmed V and J ends, which lost 0 bases and 4 bases, there was a span of 10 bases. Germline loops: CDR1 MNHEY, CDR2 SVGAGI. CDR3 DNA: TGTGCCAGCAGTTACTCTCCAGGGGCAGGAAACACCATATATTTT. Encoded protein: CASSYSPGAGNTIYF.